This record concerns one T cell receptor beta chain sequence. The antigen remains undetermined. The entry originates in a study of cytomegalovirus exposure and HLA in healthy donors. The protocol was immunoSEQ multiplex PCR, while the TCRdb copy is restricted to in-frame clones and leaves out a portion. The table lists about 130,000 clones, about 94% of them singletons, with over 1.5% in the top ten. Study findings and constraints: Researchers counted approximately 160 TCR beta chains as cytomegalovirus-associated. A later analysis found first-cohort TCR clusters tended to co-occur in the 90 to 150 validation repertoires. A few chains linked to CMV were shown in vitro to be specific for CMV antigens.

The TCR originated in a young man in good health and CMV-seropositive. Sequencing was performed on PBMCs.

In DNA, the CDR3 is TGTGCCAGCAGCAAAAGGCCTGGCGGGGACGAGCAGTACTTC. This gives the protein CASSKRPGGDEQYF. The rearrangement joins TRBV21-1 to TRBJ2-7; the table's D call, TRBD2, was not checked against the DNA. TRBV21-1 counts as a pseudogene. The CDR3 has 14 amino acids.